This T cell receptor (beta chain) was found in a study of cytomegalovirus exposure and HLA in healthy donors. General observations from the study: Whilst most TCR sequences proved rare, a subset of public TCRs occurred across many donors. Among TCR beta chains, those listed as cytomegalovirus-associated numbered approximately 150.

Assay used: immunoSEQ multiplex PCR; TCRdb lists only in-frame clones, some missing. The sample has 45,000 to 65,000 clones; 90% to 95% are singletons. Germline CDR1 MDHEN, CDR2 SYDVKM. The ends were cut back, 4 bases at V and 7 bases at J, with 16 bases in the middle. CDR3 length: 14 amino acids. This clone has just one count. The antigen remains unidentified. The receptor was derived from a woman between 18 and 30 years old in good health and CMV-seropositive. The genes are TRBV28 and TRBJ2-5; TRBD2 might be the D (5 bases). Sequencing was done on a sample of PBMCs. The CDR3 sequence: CASSYRALGATQYF. The DNA of the CDR3 is TGTGCCAGCAGTTATCGGGCTTTGGGAGCGACCCAGTACTTC.